Listed here is a single TCR beta chain. The antigen remains unidentified. This record comes from a study of OX40 agonist ivuxolimab in advanced cancers. Across the study: Ivuxolimab, an agonist antibody against OX40 (CD134), was given to patients.

Germline lookup yields CDR1 SGHDN and CDR2 FVKESK. V was pared by 1 base and J by 1 base, with 12 bases of the junction left unmatched. The CDR3 runs 20 residues. The table came from immunoSEQ multiplex PCR; TCRdb's copy has only in-frame clones and leaves some out. Altogether about 62,000 clones are present, about four fifths being singletons, with the ten largest covering approximately 11%. Overall study findings and caveats: Low normalized T-cell clonal expansion was also seen in some nonresponders.

The source was CD4+ or CD8+ T cells sorted from blood, collected in a trial of the OX40 agonist ivuxolimab. The sequence came from an adult with an advanced solid tumor such as melanoma, head and neck, liver or kidney cancer. The genes are TRBV14 and TRBJ1-5; 11 positions agree with TRBD1. CDR3 DNA: TGTGCCAGCAGCCAAGTGATTGTCGGACAGGGGGCGCCAAGCAATCAGCCCCAGCATTTT. Its translation is CASSQVIVGQGAPSNQPQHF.